The 7 T cell receptor beta chains below all came from one sample that was sequenced in a study of T cells after posttransplantation cyclophosphamide. Some clones are missing from TCRdb's copy, which holds only in-frame ones; the method was immunoSEQ multiplex PCR. This sample has some 12,000 clones, with approximately 80% found just once. A marrow graft followed busulfan-fludarabine conditioning, with cyclophosphamide on days +3 and +4. This specimen consisted of PBMCs, obtained after allogeneic stem cell transplant with posttransplant cyclophosphamide. The receptors were sampled from a female patient aged 50-59 years who received an allogeneic stem cell transplant from a related donor, was CMV-positive, and had no GVHD. The graft donor may have given rise to some T cells.

This sequence joins TRBV10-3 and TRBJ2-5; 10 nucleotides match TRBD2. After removal of 4 bases from V and 3 bases from J, the junction contained 11 bases not matched to a gene. This CDR3 is 17 amino acids long. Looked up from germline, CDR1 is ENHRY and CDR2 is SYGVKD. CDR3 region: CAISAASGGYEEETQYF. The CDR3 DNA follows: TGTGCCATCAGTGCGGCTAGCGGGGGCTACGAGGAAGAGACCCAGTACTTC.

The chain uses TRBV6-1 and TRBJ2-3; D ambiguous. Germline CDR1 and CDR2: MNHNS and SASEGT. The CDR3 length is 15 residues. The V gene lost 3 bases and the J gene lost 2 bases, with 12 bases spanning the gap. The CDR3 protein is CASSDSALFTDTQYF. CDR3 nucleotide sequence: TGTGCCAGCAGTGACAGTGCCCTTTTCACAGATACGCAGTATTTT.

The V call is TRBV6-6, the J call TRBJ1-5, with 9 bases aligning to TRBD1. Germline assignment: CDR1 MNHNY and CDR2 SVGAGI (reference sequence). V lost 2 bases to trimming and J lost 5 bases; unmatched junction nucleotides: 7. The CDR3 has 16 residues. The CDR3 region has the DNA TGTGCCAGCAGTTACCCCCCTGGACAGGGGTATCAGCCCCAGCATTTT. It codes for CASSYPPGQGYQPQHF.

The chain has TRBV4-2 and TRBJ2-5, with 14 bases fitting TRBD2. The J call may be incorrect, as the DNA end agrees better with TRBJ2-7. From germline, CDR1 is LGHNA and CDR2 YNFKEQ. CDR3 length: 20 amino acids. The CDR3 reads CASSQEYIGTSGGHSYEQYF. Here the CDR3 DNA reads TGTGCCAGCAGCCAAGAATACATCGGGACTAGCGGGGGACACTCCTACGAGCAGTACTTC.

This chain joins TRBV9 and TRBJ1-4; D is undetermined. Looked up from germline, CDR1 is SGDLS and CDR2 is YYNGEE. Deletions cut 0 bases from V and 11 bases from J, with 14 bases between. The CDR3 contains 14 residues. CDR3 in amino acids: CASSVEGEATKLFF. The CDR3 nucleotides read TGTGCCAGCAGCGTAGAGGGAGAGGCCACGAAACTGTTTTTT. Together with reference TRBV9 and TRBJ1-4, the CDR3 gives the full variable domain: DSGVTQTPKHLITATGQRVTLRCSPRSGDLSVYWYQQSLDQGLQFLIQYYNGEERAKGNILERFSAQQFPDLHSELNLSSLELGDSALYFCASSVEGEATKLFFGSGTQLSVL.

The chain recombines TRBV10-3 with TRBJ1-5, with a weak D call TRBD1 (6 bases). V was cut by 11 bases and J by 6 bases, with 14 bases left in between. The CDR3 is 12 amino acids. Germline CDR1 ENHRY, CDR2 SYGVKD. In DNA form, the CDR3 reads TGTGCCGCCCGGGACAATGGTCAGCCCCAGCATTTT. Its translation is CAARDNGQPQHF.

J is TRBJ2-1 and V is TRBV5-1; D possibly corresponds to TRBD2 (6 bases). V lost 1 base, J lost 11 bases, and 13 bases lay in between. The CDR3 spans 13 residues. Germline V gene data show CDR1 as SGHRS and CDR2 as YFSETQ. The CDR3 loop reads CASSLRRDSKQFF. CDR3 sequence (DNA): TGCGCCAGCAGCTTGAGACGGGACTCCAAGCAGTTCTTC. Full variable domain (missing parts from reference TRBV5-1 and TRBJ2-1): KAGVTQTPRYLIKTRGQQVTLSCSPISGHRSVSWYQQTPGQGLQFLFEYFSETQRNKGNFPGRFSGRQFSNSRSEMNVSTLELGDSALYLCASSLRRDSKQFFGPGTRLTVL.